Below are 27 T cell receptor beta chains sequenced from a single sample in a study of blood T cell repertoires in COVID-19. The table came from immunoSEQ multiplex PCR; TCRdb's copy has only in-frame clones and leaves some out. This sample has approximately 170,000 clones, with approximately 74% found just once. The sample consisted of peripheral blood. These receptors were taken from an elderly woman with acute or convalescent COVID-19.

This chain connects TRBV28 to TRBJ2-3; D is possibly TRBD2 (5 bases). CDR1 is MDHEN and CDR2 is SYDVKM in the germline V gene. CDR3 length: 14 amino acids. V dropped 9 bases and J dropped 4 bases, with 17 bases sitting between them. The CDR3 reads CASRRIPEADTQYF. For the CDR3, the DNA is TGTGCCAGTCGTCGGATACCGGAGGCAGATACGCAGTATTTT. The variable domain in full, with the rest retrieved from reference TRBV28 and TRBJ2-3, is DVKVTQSSRYLVKRTGEKVFLECVQDMDHENMFWYRQDPGLGLRLIYFSYDVKMKEKGDIPEGYSVSREKKERFSLILESASTNQTSMYLCASRRIPEADTQYFGPGTRLTVL.

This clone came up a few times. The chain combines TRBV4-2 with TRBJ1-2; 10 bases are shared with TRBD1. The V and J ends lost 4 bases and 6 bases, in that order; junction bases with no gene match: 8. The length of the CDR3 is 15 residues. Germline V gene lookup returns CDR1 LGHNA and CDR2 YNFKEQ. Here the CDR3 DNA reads TGTGCCAGCAGCCCTTTGCTGACAGGGGGCAATGGCTACACCTTC. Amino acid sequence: CASSPLLTGGNGYTF.

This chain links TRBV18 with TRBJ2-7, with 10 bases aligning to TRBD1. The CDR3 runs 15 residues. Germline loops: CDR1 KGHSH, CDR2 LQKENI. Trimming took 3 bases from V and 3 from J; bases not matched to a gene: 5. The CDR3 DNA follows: TGTGCCAGCTCACCCGGAGGACAGGGGGGCTACGAGCAGTACTTC. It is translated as CASSPGGQGGYEQYF.

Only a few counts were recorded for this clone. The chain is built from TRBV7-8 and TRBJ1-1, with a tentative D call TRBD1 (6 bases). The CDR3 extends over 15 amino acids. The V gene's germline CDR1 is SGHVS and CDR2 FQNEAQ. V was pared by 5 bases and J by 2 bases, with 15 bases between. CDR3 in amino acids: CASSPLRTVNTEAFF. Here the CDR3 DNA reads TGTGCCAGCAGCCCTCTACGGACAGTCAACACTGAAGCTTTCTTT.

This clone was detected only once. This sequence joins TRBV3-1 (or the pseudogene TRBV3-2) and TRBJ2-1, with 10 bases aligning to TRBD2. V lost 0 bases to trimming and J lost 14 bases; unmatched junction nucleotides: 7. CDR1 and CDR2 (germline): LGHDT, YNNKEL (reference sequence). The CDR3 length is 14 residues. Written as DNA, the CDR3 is TGTGCCAGCAGCCAAGACTCCGGGACTAGCGTTAAGTTCTTC. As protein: CASSQDSGTSVKFF.

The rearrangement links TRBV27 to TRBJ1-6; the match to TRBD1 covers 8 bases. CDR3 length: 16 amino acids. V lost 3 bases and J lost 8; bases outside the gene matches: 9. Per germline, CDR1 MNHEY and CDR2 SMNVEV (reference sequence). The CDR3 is CASSLTTGVTDSPLHF. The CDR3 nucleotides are TGTGCCAGCAGTTTGACGACAGGGGTGACAGATTCACCCCTCCACTTT.

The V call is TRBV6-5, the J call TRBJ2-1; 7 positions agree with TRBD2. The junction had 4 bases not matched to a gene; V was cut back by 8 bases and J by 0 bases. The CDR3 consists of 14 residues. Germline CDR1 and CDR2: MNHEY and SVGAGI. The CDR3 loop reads CASQRESSYNEQFF. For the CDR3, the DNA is TGTGCCAGCCAGCGGGAAAGCTCCTACAATGAGCAGTTCTTC.

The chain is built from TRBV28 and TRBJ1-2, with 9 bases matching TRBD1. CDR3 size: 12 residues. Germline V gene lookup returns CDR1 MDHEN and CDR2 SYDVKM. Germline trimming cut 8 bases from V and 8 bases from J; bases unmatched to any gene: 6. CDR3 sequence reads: CASGYRGLGYTF. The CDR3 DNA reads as TGTGCCAGCGGTTACAGGGGGCTCGGCTACACCTTC.

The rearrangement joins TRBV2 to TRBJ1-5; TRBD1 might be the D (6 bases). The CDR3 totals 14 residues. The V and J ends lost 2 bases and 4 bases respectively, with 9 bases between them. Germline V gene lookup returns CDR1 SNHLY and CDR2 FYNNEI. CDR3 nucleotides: TGTGCCAGCAGTGAATTGACAGGTAATCAGCCCCAGCATTTT. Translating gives CASSELTGNQPQHF.

The CDR3 nucleotides are TGTGCCAGCAGTTCGGGACAGTTTAACTATGGCTACACCTTC. Translating it yields CASSSGQFNYGYTF. This chain uses TRBV28 with TRBJ1-2; 7 nucleotides align to TRBD1. This CDR3 contains 14 residues. Trimming at V came to 4 bases and at J to 1 base, leaving 3 bases not matched to a gene. The germline V gene encodes CDR1 MDHEN and CDR2 SYDVKM.

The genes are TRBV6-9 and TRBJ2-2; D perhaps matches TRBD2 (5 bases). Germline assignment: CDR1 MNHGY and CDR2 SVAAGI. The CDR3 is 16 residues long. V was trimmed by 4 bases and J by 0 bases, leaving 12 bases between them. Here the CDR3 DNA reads TGTGCCAGCAGTTCGCTAGCCGACTCGAACACCGGGGAGCTGTTTTTT. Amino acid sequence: CASSSLADSNTGELFF.

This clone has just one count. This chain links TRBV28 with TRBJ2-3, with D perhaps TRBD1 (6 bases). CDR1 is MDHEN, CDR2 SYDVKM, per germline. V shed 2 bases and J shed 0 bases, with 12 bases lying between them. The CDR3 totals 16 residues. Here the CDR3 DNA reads TGTGCCAGCAGTTTAGGAAGGGGGTGGAGCACAGATACGCAGTATTTT. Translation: CASSLGRGWSTDTQYF.

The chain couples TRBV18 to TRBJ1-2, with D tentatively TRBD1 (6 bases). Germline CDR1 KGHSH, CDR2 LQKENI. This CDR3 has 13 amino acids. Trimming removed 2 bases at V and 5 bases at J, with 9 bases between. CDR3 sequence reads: CASSPTTGYGYTF. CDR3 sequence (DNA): TGTGCCAGCTCACCAACGACAGGATATGGCTACACCTTC.

CDR3 in DNA: TGTGCCAGCAGCCAACGGACAGGGGGTCAGCCCCAGCATTTT. This sequence encodes CASSQRTGGQPQHF. The chain joins TRBV2 to TRBJ1-5, with 10 nucleotides matching TRBD1. Germline CDR1 SNHLY, CDR2 FYNNEI. The CDR3 covers 14 residues. V trimming: 6 bases; J trimming: 6 bases; junction bases outside the gene matches: 5.

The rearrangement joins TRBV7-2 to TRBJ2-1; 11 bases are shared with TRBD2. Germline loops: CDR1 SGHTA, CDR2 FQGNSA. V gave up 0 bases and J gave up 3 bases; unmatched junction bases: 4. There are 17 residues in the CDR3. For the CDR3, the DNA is TGTGCCAGCAGCTTAGCAAGGGGACTAGCGGACTACAATGAGCAGTTCTTC. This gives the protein CASSLARGLADYNEQFF.

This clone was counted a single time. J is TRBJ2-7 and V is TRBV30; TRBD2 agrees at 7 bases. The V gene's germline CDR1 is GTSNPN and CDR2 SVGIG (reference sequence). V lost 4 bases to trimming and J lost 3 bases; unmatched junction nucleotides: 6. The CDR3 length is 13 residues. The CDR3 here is CAWNFGRVYEQYF. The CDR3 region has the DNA TGTGCCTGGAATTTTGGGAGGGTCTACGAGCAGTACTTC. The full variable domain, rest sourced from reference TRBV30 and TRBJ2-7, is SQTIHQWPATLVQPVGSPLSLECTVEGTSNPNLYWYRQAAGRGLQLLFYSVGIGQISSEVPQNLSASRPQDRQFILSSKKLLLSDSGFYLCAWNFGRVYEQYFGPGTRLTVT.

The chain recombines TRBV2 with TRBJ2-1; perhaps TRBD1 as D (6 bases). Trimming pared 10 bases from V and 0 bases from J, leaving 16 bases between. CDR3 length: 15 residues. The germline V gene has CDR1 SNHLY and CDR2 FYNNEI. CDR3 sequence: CATTGTASSYNEQFF. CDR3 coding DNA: TGTGCCACCACAGGGACGGCTAGCTCCTACAATGAGCAGTTCTTC.

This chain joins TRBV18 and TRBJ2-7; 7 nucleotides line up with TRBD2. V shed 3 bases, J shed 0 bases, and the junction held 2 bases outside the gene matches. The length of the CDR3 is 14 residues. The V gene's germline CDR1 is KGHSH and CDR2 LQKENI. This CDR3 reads CASSPSGTSYEQYF. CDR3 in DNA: TGTGCCAGCTCACCGAGCGGGACCTCCTACGAGCAGTACTTC.

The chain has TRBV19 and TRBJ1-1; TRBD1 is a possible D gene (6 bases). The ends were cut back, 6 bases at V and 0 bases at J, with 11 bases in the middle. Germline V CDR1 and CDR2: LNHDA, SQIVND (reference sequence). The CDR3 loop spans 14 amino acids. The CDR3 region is CASRSQGLNTEAFF. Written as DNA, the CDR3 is TGTGCCAGTAGGTCACAGGGTTTGAACACTGAAGCTTTCTTT.

CDR3 sequence reads: CASSTIPGTGGGQPQHF. The CDR3 DNA reads as TGTGCCAGTAGTACCATCCCCGGGACAGGGGGCGGTCAGCCCCAGCATTTT. The gene calls are TRBV19 and TRBJ1-5, with 12 positions matching TRBD1. Germline V lookup: CDR1 LNHDA, CDR2 SQIVND (reference sequence). With V trimmed by 4 bases and J by 6 bases, 10 bases remained unmatched. The CDR3 has 17 residues.

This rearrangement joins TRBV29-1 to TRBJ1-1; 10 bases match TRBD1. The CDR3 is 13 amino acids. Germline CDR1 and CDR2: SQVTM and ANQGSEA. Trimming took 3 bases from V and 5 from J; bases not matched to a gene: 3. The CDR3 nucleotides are TGCAGCGTTGAGGGGACAGGGGAGACTGAAGCTTTCTTT. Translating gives CSVEGTGETEAFF.

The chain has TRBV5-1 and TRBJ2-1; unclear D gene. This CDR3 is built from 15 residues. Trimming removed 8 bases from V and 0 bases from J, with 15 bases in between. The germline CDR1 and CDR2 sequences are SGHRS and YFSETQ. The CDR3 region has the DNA TGCGCCAGTAGGCCACTACCGAGCTCCTACAATGAGCAGTTCTTC. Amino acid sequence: CASRPLPSSYNEQFF.

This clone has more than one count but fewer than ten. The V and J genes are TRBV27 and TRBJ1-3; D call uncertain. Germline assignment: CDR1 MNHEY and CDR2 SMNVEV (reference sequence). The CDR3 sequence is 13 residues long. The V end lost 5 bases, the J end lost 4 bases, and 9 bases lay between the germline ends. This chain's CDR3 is CASSPRPGNTIYF. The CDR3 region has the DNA TGTGCCAGCAGTCCCCGTCCGGGAAACACCATATATTTT.

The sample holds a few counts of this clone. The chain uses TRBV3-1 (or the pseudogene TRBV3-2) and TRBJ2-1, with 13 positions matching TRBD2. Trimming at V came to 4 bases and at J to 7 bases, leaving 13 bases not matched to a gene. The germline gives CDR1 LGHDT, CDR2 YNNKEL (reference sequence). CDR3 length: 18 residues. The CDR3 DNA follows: TGTGCCAGCAGCCGATTCCGGCGGACTAGCGGGAGTCTTAATGAGCAGTTCTTC. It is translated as CASSRFRRTSGSLNEQFF.

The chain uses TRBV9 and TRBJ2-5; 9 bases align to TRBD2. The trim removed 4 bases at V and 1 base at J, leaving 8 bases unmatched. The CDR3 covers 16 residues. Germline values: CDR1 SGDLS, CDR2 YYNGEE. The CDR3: CASSTGTSRGQETQYF. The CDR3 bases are TGTGCCAGCAGCACCGGGACTAGCAGAGGCCAAGAGACCCAGTACTTC.

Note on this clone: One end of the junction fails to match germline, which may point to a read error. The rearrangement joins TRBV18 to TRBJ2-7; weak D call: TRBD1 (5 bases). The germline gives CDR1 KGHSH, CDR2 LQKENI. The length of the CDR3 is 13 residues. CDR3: CATSGSRGDEQYF. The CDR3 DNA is TGTGCCACCTCAGGGTCCCGAGGTGACGAGCAGTACTTC.

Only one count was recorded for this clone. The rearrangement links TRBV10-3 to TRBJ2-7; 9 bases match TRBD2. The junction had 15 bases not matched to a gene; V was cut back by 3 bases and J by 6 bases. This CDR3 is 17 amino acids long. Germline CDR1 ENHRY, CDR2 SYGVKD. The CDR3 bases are TGTGCCATCAGTGACCAACGTTCTAGCGGGGCCCCCTTCGAGCAGTACTTC. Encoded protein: CAISDQRSSGAPFEQYF.